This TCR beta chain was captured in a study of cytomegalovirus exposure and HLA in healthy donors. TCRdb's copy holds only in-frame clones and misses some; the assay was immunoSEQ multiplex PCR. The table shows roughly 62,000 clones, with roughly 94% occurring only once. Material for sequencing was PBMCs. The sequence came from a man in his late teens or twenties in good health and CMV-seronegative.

CDR3 bases: TGTGCCAGCAGCTCGGGGCTAGCGGGTTACAATGAGCAGTTCTTC. It yields the protein CASSSGLAGYNEQFF. This chain uses TRBV9 with TRBJ2-1; TRBD2 agrees at 8 bases. The CDR3 has 15 amino acids. The V gene end was trimmed by 4 bases and the J gene end by 4 bases; junction bases not matched to a gene: 7. Germline V gene sequence: CDR1 SGDLS, CDR2 YYNGEE.